This T cell receptor beta chain was documented in a study of cytomegalovirus exposure and HLA in healthy donors. The PCR had 60 Vbeta and 13 Jbeta primers. TCRdb's table, derived via immunoSEQ multiplex PCR, lists solely in-frame clones and lacks some. Of under 200,000 clones listed, 65% to 85% are singletons. This CDR3 is built from 18 residues. Germline CDR1 reads SGDLS; CDR2 reads YYNGEE. V dropped 3 bases and J dropped 1; count of bases not matched to a gene: 12. This receptor was obtained from a man aged 40-50 years in good health and CMV-seropositive. Sequenced material: PBMCs. The chain joins TRBV9 to TRBJ1-2, with 10 positions matching TRBD1. CDR3 coding DNA: TGTGCCAGCAGCGAAACGACAGGGGGCGATTTACTTAACTATGGCTACACCTTC. This sequence encodes CASSETTGGDLLNYGYTF. Looking up the rest from reference TRBV9 and TRBJ1-2 gives the full variable domain: DSGVTQTPKHLITATGQRVTLRCSPRSGDLSVYWYQQSLDQGLQFLIQYYNGEERAKGNILERFSAQQFPDLHSELNLSSLELGDSALYFCASSETTGGDLLNYGYTFGSGTRLTVV.